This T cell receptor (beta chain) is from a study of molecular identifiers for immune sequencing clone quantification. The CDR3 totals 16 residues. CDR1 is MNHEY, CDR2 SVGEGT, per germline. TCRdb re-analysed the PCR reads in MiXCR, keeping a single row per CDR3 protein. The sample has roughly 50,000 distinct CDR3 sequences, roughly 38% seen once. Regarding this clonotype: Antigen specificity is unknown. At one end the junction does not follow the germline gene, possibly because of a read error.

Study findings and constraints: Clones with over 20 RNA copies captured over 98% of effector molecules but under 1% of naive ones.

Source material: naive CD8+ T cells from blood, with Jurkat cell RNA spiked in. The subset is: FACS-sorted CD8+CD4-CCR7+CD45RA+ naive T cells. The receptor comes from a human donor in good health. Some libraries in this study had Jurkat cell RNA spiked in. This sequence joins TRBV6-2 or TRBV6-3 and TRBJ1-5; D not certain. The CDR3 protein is CASSYIRRGLGQPQLF. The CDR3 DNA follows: TGTGCCAGCAGTTATATCCGTCGGGGATTGGGTCAGCCCCAGCTTTTT.